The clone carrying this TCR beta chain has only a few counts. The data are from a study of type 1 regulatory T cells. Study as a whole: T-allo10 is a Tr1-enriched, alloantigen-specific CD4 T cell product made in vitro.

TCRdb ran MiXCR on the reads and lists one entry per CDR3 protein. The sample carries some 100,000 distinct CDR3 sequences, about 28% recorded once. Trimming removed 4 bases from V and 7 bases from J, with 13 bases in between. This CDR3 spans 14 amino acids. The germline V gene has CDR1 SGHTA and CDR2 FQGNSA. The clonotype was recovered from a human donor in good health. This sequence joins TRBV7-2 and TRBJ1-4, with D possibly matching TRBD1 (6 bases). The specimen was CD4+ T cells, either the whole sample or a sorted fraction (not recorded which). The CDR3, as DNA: TGTGCCAGCAGCTGGAGGCAGGGGAGTGAAAAACTGTTTTTT. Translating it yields CASSWRQGSEKLFF.